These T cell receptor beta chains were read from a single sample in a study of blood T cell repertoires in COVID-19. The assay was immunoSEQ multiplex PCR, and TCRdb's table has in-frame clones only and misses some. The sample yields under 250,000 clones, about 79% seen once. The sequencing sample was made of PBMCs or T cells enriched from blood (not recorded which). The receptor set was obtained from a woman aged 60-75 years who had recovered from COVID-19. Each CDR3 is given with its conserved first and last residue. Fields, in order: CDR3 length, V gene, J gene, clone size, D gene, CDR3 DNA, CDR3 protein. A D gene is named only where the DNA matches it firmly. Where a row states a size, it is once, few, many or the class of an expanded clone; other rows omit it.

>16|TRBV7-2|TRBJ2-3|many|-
TGTGCCAGCAGCTTAGTAGGGGGTCTCGGCACAGATACGCAGTATTTT
CASSLVGGLGTDTQYF
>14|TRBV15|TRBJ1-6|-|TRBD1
TGTGCCACCAGCGGACAGGCAAGCAATTCACCCCTCCACTTT
CATSGQASNSPLHF
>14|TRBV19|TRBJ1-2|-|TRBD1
TGTGCCAGTAGCGACAGGGGTTCTAACTATGGCTACACCTTC
CASSDRGSNYGYTF
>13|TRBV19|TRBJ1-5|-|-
TGTGCCAGTAGTTTTCAACGAGATCAGCCCCAGCATTTT
CASSFQRDQPQHF
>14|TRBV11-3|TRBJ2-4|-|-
TGTGCCAGCAGCTTACTCTTTGCCAAAAACATTCAGTACTTC
CASSLLFAKNIQYF
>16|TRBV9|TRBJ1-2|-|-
TGTGCCAGCAGCGTAGACGGGGGGCAGGGGTACTATGGCTACACCTTC
CASSVDGGQGYYGYTF
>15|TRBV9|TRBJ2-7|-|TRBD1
TGTGCCAGCAGCTTGGGACAGGGGGCTTTATACGAGCAGTACTTC
CASSLGQGALYEQYF
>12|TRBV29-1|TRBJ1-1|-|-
TGCAGCGTTGATCTCGGAGAGACTGAAGCTTTCTTT
CSVDLGETEAFF
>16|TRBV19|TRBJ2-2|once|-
TGTGCCAGTAGTATTCGACGGGGGAGAGGTTCCGGGGAGCTGTTTTTT
CASSIRRGRGSGELFF
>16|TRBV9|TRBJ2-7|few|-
TGTGCCAGCAGCGTAGCTACAAGGAGGCAGGGGGGCGAGCAGTACTTC
CASSVATRRQGGEQYF
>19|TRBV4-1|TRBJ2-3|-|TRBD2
TGCGCCAGCAGCCCCCTAGTGGGCGGGGGGGCGGATTGGGGAGATACGCAGTATTTT
CASSPLVGGGADWGDTQYF
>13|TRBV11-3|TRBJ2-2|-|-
TGTGCCAGCAGCCCAGGGGTATGGGGGGAGCTGTTTTTT
CASSPGVWGELFF
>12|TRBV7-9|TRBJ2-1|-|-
TGTGCCAGCAGCCCACTCGGGAGAGAGCAGTTCTTC
CASSPLGREQFF
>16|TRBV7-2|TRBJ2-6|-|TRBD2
TGTGCCAGCAGCTGGAAACTAGCGACCGGGGCCAACGTCCTGACTTTC
CASSWKLATGANVLTF
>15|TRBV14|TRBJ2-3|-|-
TGTGCCAGCAGCCCTATGGGGGGACTCACAGATACGCAGTATTTT
CASSPMGGLTDTQYF
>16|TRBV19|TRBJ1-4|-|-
TGTGCCAGTAGCCCCTCCTGGGAGGGTTTAAATGAAAAACTGTTTTTT
CASSPSWEGLNEKLFF
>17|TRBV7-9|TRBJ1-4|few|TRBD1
TGTGCCAGCAGCCAGGACAGGGTGGGTTGGAGTAATGAAAAACTGTTTTTT
CASSQDRVGWSNEKLFF
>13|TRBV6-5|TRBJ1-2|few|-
TGTGCCAGCAGTTACTTCTCTTATGAGGGCTACACCTTC
CASSYFSYEGYTF
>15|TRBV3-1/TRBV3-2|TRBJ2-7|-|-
TGTGCCAGCAGCCAAGGAGTTGGGGCTTCCTACGAGCAGTACTTC
CASSQGVGASYEQYF
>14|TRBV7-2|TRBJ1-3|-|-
TGTGCCAGCAGCTTAACGACTGTTGGAAACACCATATATTTT
CASSLTTVGNTIYF
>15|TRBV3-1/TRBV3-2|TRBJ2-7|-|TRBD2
TGTGCCAGCAGCCAAAGACTACTAGCGGGAGCCGAGCAGTACTTC
CASSQRLLAGAEQYF
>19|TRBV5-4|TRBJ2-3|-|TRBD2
TGTGCCAGCAGCTTGGGGCGGGGTAGCGGGGGGCCCCACACAGATACGCAGTATTTT
CASSLGRGSGGPHTDTQYF
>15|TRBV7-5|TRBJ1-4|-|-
TGTGTCAGAAGCCTAACCAGGGTTGGGGTTGAAAAACTGTTTTTT
CVRSLTRVGVEKLFF
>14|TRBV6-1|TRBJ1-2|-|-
TGTGCCAGCAGTGAATTGAGGCCACGCTATGGCTACACCTTC
CASSELRPRYGYTF
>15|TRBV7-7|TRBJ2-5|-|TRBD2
TGTGCCAGCAGCCTGGGACTAGCGGGGGCAGAGACCCAGTACTTC
CASSLGLAGAETQYF
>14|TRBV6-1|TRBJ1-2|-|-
TGTGCCAGCAGTGAATCGGGGGGCAGCTGGGGCTACACCTTC
CASSESGGSWGYTF
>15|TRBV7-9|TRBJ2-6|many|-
TGTGCCAGCAGCTTCGCTATGTTGGGGGCCAACGTCCTGACTTTC
CASSFAMLGANVLTF
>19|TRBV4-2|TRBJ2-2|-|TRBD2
TGTGCCAGCAGCCCGGGCAGGCAGCGGGGGGGCGTGAGCACCGGGGAGCTGTTTTTT
CASSPGRQRGGVSTGELFF
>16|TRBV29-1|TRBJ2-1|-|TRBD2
TGCAGCGTTGGAAGAGAAGGGACTAGTTTTGGGAATGAGCAGTTCTTC
CSVGREGTSFGNEQFF
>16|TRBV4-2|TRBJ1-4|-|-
TGTGCCAGCAGCCAAGCTCGGAGGCAGCCTAATGAAAAACTGTTTTTT
CASSQARRQPNEKLFF
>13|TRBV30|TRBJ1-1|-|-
TGTGCCTGGGGGCTCGGCGGGGGCACTGAAGCTTTCTTT
CAWGLGGGTEAFF
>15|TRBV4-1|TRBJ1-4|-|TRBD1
TGCGCCAGCAGCCAAGAGACAGGGAATAATGAAAAACTGTTTTTT
CASSQETGNNEKLFF
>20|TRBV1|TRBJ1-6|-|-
TGCACCAGCAGCCAATCAGACAGTGCGGGAGTTAACTCCTATAATTCACCCCTCCACTTT
CTSSQSDSAGVNSYNSPLHF
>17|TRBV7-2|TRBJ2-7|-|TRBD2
TGTGCCAGCAGCTTAGCGGGGAGCGGGAGAACTCCCTACGAGCAGTACTTC
CASSLAGSGRTPYEQYF
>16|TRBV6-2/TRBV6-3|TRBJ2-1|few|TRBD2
TGTGCCAGCAGTTCCCGGGGGGACTTGTCCCACAATGAGCAGTTCTTC
CASSSRGDLSHNEQFF
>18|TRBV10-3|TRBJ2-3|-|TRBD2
TGTGCCATCAGTGAACCCTTAGGGGCGGGGGGGCTTATAGATACGCAGTATTTT
CAISEPLGAGGLIDTQYF
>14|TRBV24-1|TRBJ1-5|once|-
TGTGCCACCCGTCGGGAGCCCGATGATCAGCCCCAGCATTTT
CATRREPDDQPQHF
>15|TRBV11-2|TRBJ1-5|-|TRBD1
TGTGCCAGCAGCGAAGAGGGGGCAGGCAATCAGCCCCAGCATTTT
CASSEEGAGNQPQHF
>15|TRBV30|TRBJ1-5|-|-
TGTGCCTGGGCCAGGGATCCTCGGAGCAATCAGCCCCAGCATTTT
CAWARDPRSNQPQHF
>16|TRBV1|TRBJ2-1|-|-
TGCACCAGCAGCCCAACCGGGACAGGGGGCTGGAATGAGCAGTTCTTC
CTSSPTGTGGWNEQFF
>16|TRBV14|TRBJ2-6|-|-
TGTGCCAGCAGCCGAGTCACGAGATCTGGGGCCAACGTCCTGACTTTC
CASSRVTRSGANVLTF
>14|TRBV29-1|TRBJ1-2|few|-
TGCAGCGTTGAAGACCCGACAGGTTACTATGGCTACACCTTC
CSVEDPTGYYGYTF
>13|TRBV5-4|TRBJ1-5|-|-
TGTGCCAGCAGCCGGGATAGCAATCAGCCCCAGCATTTT
CASSRDSNQPQHF
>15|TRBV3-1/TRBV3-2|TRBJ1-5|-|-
TGTGCCAGCAGCCTCGGTTTCTCAGGGGTCGATCCCCAGCATTTT
CASSLGFSGVDPQHF
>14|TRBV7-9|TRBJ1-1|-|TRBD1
TGTGCCAGCAGCTTAGAGACAGGGCCCACTGAAGCTTTCTTT
CASSLETGPTEAFF
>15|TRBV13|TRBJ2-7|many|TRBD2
TGTGCCAGCAGCTTAGGTGTCGGGAGGGGCTACGAGCAGTACTTC
CASSLGVGRGYEQYF
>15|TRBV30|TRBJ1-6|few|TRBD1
TGTGCCTGGAGTCGCGGGGGGACAGAGAATTCACCCCTCCACTTT
CAWSRGGTENSPLHF